Following are 6 T cell receptor beta chains from one sample sequenced in a study of response to subunit inactivated influenza vaccine. TCRdb fed the RT-PCR reads into MiXCR, producing one record per CDR3 protein. The table lists hundreds of thousands of distinct CDR3 sequences, roughly 22% of them singletons, with about 9.4% in the top ten. Here the sequenced sample was PBMCs from blood, taken around 22 months after vaccination. Source of these receptors: a man aged 50-75 years who received an inactivated influenza vaccine.

The chain joins TRBV9 to TRBJ1-1; D ambiguous. The germline V gene encodes CDR1 SGDLS and CDR2 YYNGEE. The V and J ends lost 4 bases and 2 bases respectively, with 9 bases between them. The CDR3 is 13 residues long. This CDR3 is CASSLHLNTEAFF. The CDR3, as DNA: TGTGCCAGCAGCCTTCACCTAAACACTGAAGCTTTCTTT.

This clonotype was counted a few times. One end of the junction does not line up with germline, which may come from a read error. The chain uses TRBV4-1 and TRBJ1-1; maybe TRBD1 (6 bases). The CDR3 spans 15 residues. The germline gives CDR1 MGHRA, CDR2 YSYEKL. CDR3 region: CASSPMGQVKTEAFF. DNA of the CDR3: TGCGCCAGCAGCCCGATGGGACAAGTGAAAACTGAAGCTTTCTTT.

This chain links TRBV19 with TRBJ1-5; unclear D gene. This CDR3 region has 14 residues. Trimming left V 7 bases short and J 7 bases short, with 17 bases between. Germline V gene lookup returns CDR1 LNHDA and CDR2 SQIVND (reference sequence). For the CDR3, the DNA is TGTGCCAGTACTGAGGCGGGTTTTCGGCAGCCCCAGCATTTT. Protein sequence: CASTEAGFRQPQHF. The full variable domain, with the rest looked up from reference TRBV19 and TRBJ1-5, is DGGITQSPKYLFRKEGQNVTLSCEQNLNHDAMYWYRQDPGQGLRLIYYSQIVNDFQKGDIAEGYSVSREKKESFPLTVTSAQKNPTAFYLCASTEAGFRQPQHFGDGTRLSIL.

This clonotype was picked up many times. The chain employs TRBV20-1 and TRBJ2-1; possibly TRBD1 or TRBD2 for D (5 bases each). The germline V and J ends were trimmed by 5 bases and 9 bases, with 14 bases remaining between them. The length of the CDR3 is 12 residues. The V gene's germline CDR1 is DFQATT and CDR2 SNEGSKA (reference sequence). The DNA for the CDR3 is TGCAGTGCTGGGGGTGGAGTTGGTGAGCAGTTCTTC. Its protein product is CSAGGGVGEQFF.

This sequence joins TRBV7-9 and TRBJ2-2, with D tentatively TRBD1 (6 bases). Per germline, CDR1 SEHNR and CDR2 FQNEAQ (reference sequence). Trimming left V 3 bases short and J 3 bases short, with 17 bases between. The CDR3 has 17 residues. The CDR3 reads CASSFQQGHVDTGELFF. Here the CDR3 DNA reads TGTGCCAGCAGCTTCCAACAGGGCCACGTGGACACCGGGGAGCTGTTTTTT.

The rearrangement joins TRBV12-3 or TRBV12-4 to TRBJ2-2; possibly TRBD2 for D (7 bases). V was trimmed by 3 bases and J by 4 bases, leaving 12 bases between them. The CDR3 length is 15 residues. CDR3 DNA sequence: TGTGCCAGCAGTTTGTGGGGGGGCCCCACCGGGGAGCTGTTTTTT. It encodes CASSLWGGPTGELFF.